A single sample gave rise to the 10 T cell receptor beta chains below, sequenced in a study of T cell repertoires in ileal Crohn's disease. Clones were sequenced by immunoSEQ multiplex PCR, and TCRdb holds only the in-frame ones, with some missing. The sample lists over 150 clones, 95% to 98% seen once, with 4.5% to 7% in the top ten. Before sorting, lamina propria lymphocytes were separated from surgical specimens by density gradient. Source material: CD4+ T cells sorted from the ileum. These TCRs come from an adult with Crohn's disease.

The V gene is TRBV6-5, the J gene TRBJ1-5; TRBD1 agrees at 7 bases. The germline CDR1 and CDR2 sequences are MNHEY and SVGAGI. This CDR3 comprises 15 residues. The J segment lost 4 bases and the V segment lost 6 bases, leaving 9 bases of the junction unmatched. CDR3 protein: CASRSDRSGNQPQHF. The CDR3 DNA reads as TGTGCCAGCAGATCGGACAGGTCGGGGAATCAGCCCCAGCATTTT.

The rearrangement links TRBV15 to TRBJ2-5, with 7 nucleotides matching TRBD2. Unmatched junction bases numbered 6, after V lost 3 bases and J lost 2 bases. The CDR3 totals 15 residues. Per germline, CDR1 LNHNV and CDR2 YYDKDF (reference sequence). CDR3 bases: TGTGCCACCAGCAGGGGAGGGGCGGCGCAAGAGACCCAGTACTTC. Translation gives CATSRGGAAQETQYF. Combining the CDR3 with reference TRBV15 and TRBJ2-5 gives the whole variable domain DAMVIQNPRYQVTQFGKPVTLSCSQTLNHNVMYWYQQKSSQAPKLLFHYYDKDFNNEADTPDNFQSRRPNTSFCFLDIRSPGLGDTAMYLCATSRGGAAQETQYFGPGTRLLVL.

The chain combines TRBV27 with TRBJ2-7; 8 nucleotides agree with TRBD1. This CDR3 contains 15 residues. Germline CDR1 is MNHEY and CDR2 is SMNVEV (reference sequence). V gave up 5 bases and J gave up 4 bases; unmatched junction bases: 10. Written as DNA, the CDR3 is TGTGCCAGCAGTCGAACCGGGACAGGACTTTACGAGCAGTACTTC. Translated: CASSRTGTGLYEQYF.

This rearrangement joins TRBV7-8 to TRBJ2-5, with TRBD1 matching 7 bases. Germline loops: CDR1 SGHVS, CDR2 FQNEAQ. V trimming: 5 bases; J trimming: 6 bases; junction bases outside the gene matches: 12. The CDR3 has 15 amino acids. CDR3 DNA: TGTGCCAGCAGCCAGGACAGGCCCTCGTTACAGACCCAGTACTTC. Protein: CASSQDRPSLQTQYF.

This chain links TRBV6-5 with TRBJ2-3; tentative D call: TRBD2 (7 bases). The CDR3 is made up of 14 amino acids. Trimming stripped 6 bases from V and 6 bases from J, with 16 bases between. Looked up from germline, CDR1 is MNHEY and CDR2 is SVGAGI. In nucleotides, the CDR3 is TGTGCCAGCAGCCCCAAGGGGGGGGAGGATACGCAGTATTTT. Translation gives CASSPKGGEDTQYF.

The CDR3 sequence: CAPHWGQGPQPQHF. In nucleotides, the CDR3 is TGTGCCCCTCACTGGGGACAGGGACCTCAGCCCCAGCATTTT. V and J are TRBV10-3 and TRBJ1-5; 9 bases line up with TRBD1. CDR1 and CDR2 from the germline V gene are ENHRY and SYGVKD. The CDR3 is made up of 14 amino acids. V trimming: 11 bases; J trimming: 6 bases; junction bases outside the gene matches: 11.

This chain links TRBV11-3 with TRBJ2-5; a possible D gene is TRBD1 (6 bases). The CDR3 length is 15 residues. Germline values: CDR1 SGHNT, CDR2 YENEEA. V was trimmed by 5 bases and J by 2 bases, leaving 15 bases between them. CDR3: CASSRTGTWQETQYF. The CDR3 bases are TGTGCCAGCAGCAGGACGGGGACATGGCAAGAGACCCAGTACTTC.

This chain uses TRBV30 with TRBJ2-7, with unresolved D. CDR1 is GTSNPN, CDR2 SVGIG, per germline (reference sequence). The CDR3 is made up of 11 amino acids. Deletions cut 7 bases from V and 3 bases from J, with 10 bases between. The CDR3 region has the DNA TGTGCCTACATTACGGGCTACGAGCAGTACTTC. This codes for CAYITGYEQYF.

The J gene is TRBJ2-3, the V gene TRBV18, with D uncertain. V lost 1 base to trimming and J lost 6 bases, with 11 bases between them. This CDR3 spans 14 amino acids. CDR1 and CDR2 from the germline V gene are KGHSH and LQKENI. The CDR3 reads CASSPLPLEDTQYF. CDR3 nucleotides: TGTGCCAGCTCACCACTTCCCTTAGAGGATACGCAGTATTTT.

This clone has only a few counts. The chain carries TRBV6-1 and TRBJ2-7; tentatively, D is TRBD1 (6 bases). The CDR3 totals 14 residues. In germline, CDR1 is MNHNS, CDR2 SASEGT. The V end lost 8 bases, the J end lost 0 bases, and 14 bases lay between the germline ends. CDR3 DNA sequence: TGTGCCAGCCACCCCGGGACATACTCCTACGAGCAGTACTTC. Its translation: CASHPGTYSYEQYF.